This TCR beta chain derives from a study of vaccination effects on CD4 cells after COVID-19. Study as a whole: PBMC were cultured at a few million per well with 8 to 10 IU/ml IL-2 and 7.5 to 10 ug/ml peptides. Study conclusions and caveats: Clones arising from infection and from vaccination showed marked clonal contraction late after vaccination.

The table came from immunoSEQ multiplex PCR; TCRdb's copy has only in-frame clones and leaves some out. The data hold over 45,000 clones, with more than 65% observed a single time. The V gene's germline CDR1 is LGHDT and CDR2 YNNKEL (reference sequence). The CDR3 contains 18 residues. With V trimmed by 2 bases and J by 8 bases, 18 bases remained unmatched. It was after approximately 11 days of culture that CD4+ T cells were isolated. Vaccine recipients, nucleocapsid antibody negative, had no prior SARS-CoV-2 infection. This clone occurred once. Its matching antigen is unknown. The receptor comes from a human donor who received a COVID-19 vaccine. V usage is TRBV3-1 (or the pseudogene TRBV3-2) and J usage is TRBJ2-1; 7 nucleotides align to TRBD2. This sample comprised CD4+ T cells from PBMCs cultured without peptide, obtained before COVID-19 vaccination. The CDR3 sequence: CASSQSPKISGLGHEQFF. Written as DNA, the CDR3 is TGTGCCAGCAGCCAATCCCCGAAGATTAGCGGACTAGGCCATGAGCAGTTCTTC.